The 17 T cell receptor beta chains given below trace back to one sample, sequenced in a study of cytomegalovirus exposure and HLA in healthy donors. Primers: 60 Vbeta forward and 13 Jbeta reverse. Assay: immunoSEQ multiplex PCR; the TCRdb copy retains only in-frame clones and omits some. The repertoire table contains roughly 65,000 clones. Sequencing was carried out using PBMCs. Receptors were obtained from a boy aged 5-17 years in good health and CMV-seronegative.

CDR3 protein: CASTLDRGYDYGYTF. DNA of the CDR3: TGTGCCAGCACCCTGGACAGGGGGTATGACTATGGCTACACCTTC. V usage is TRBV7-9 and J usage is TRBJ1-2, with 10 bases aligning to TRBD1. CDR1 and CDR2 (germline): SEHNR, FQNEAQ (reference sequence). V lost 7 bases to trimming and J lost 3 bases; unmatched junction nucleotides: 8. CDR3 size: 15 residues.

The chain joins TRBV30 to TRBJ2-7; 8 bases are shared with TRBD2. The CDR3 covers 15 residues. Germline V gene sequence: CDR1 GTSNPN, CDR2 SVGIG (reference sequence). V lost 1 base and J lost 6; bases outside the gene matches: 11. The CDR3 sequence: CAWSGTSGRTREQYF. CDR3 bases: TGTGCCTGGAGTGGCACTAGCGGTCGAACGCGCGAGCAGTACTTC.

The chain combines TRBV18 with TRBJ2-5; D is undetermined. The CDR3 consists of 13 residues. V was cut by 1 base and J by 4 bases, with 7 bases left in between. Germline-derived CDR1 and CDR2 are KGHSH and LQKENI. In DNA, the CDR3 is TGTGCCAGCTCACCACGTAACATAGAGACCCAGTACTTC. It is translated as CASSPRNIETQYF.

The rearrangement joins TRBV27 to TRBJ2-7, with 9 nucleotides matching TRBD2. V lost 5 bases, J lost 3 bases, and 17 bases stayed unmatched. The germline gives CDR1 MNHEY, CDR2 SMNVEV (reference sequence). This CDR3 is 18 amino acids long. The CDR3 DNA sequence: TGTGCCAGCAGTCTCACCCAAATTAGCGGGAGCAACTTCTACGAGCAGTACTTC. Translated, it gives CASSLTQISGSNFYEQYF.

V and J are TRBV6-6 and TRBJ1-1, with TRBD1 matching over 8 bases. The V and J ends lost 6 bases and 2 bases, in that order; junction bases with no gene match: 8. The V gene's germline CDR1 is MNHNY and CDR2 SVGAGI (reference sequence). The CDR3 sequence is 15 residues long. CDR3 protein: CASSIKQGGNTEAFF. CDR3 nucleotides: TGTGCCAGCAGCATCAAACAGGGGGGTAACACTGAAGCTTTCTTT.

This chain joins TRBV19 and TRBJ2-7; 10 positions match TRBD1. Germline lookup yields CDR1 LNHDA and CDR2 SQIVND (reference sequence). This CDR3 has 17 amino acids. V lost 3 bases, J lost 6 bases, and 14 bases stayed unmatched. CDR3 coding DNA: TGTGCCAGTAGTATGCGTACCGGGACAGGGGTAGCATCCGAGCAGTACTTC. Protein product: CASSMRTGTGVASEQYF.

V and J are TRBV18 and TRBJ1-1, with 10 positions matching TRBD1. The CDR3 has 16 residues. Germline lookup yields CDR1 KGHSH and CDR2 LQKENI. J lost 5 bases, V lost 3 bases, and 9 bases had no gene match. The CDR3 bases are TGTGCCAGCTCACCTAACCTCGACAGGGGGCGAACTGAAGCTTTCTTT. It yields the protein CASSPNLDRGRTEAFF.

The chain uses TRBV7-3 and TRBJ1-1; weak D call: TRBD1 (5 bases). Germline V CDR1 and CDR2: SGHTA, FQGTGA. The CDR3 runs to 14 residues. V dropped 2 bases and J dropped 2 bases, with 9 bases sitting between them. The CDR3: CASSLGGSNTEAFF. The CDR3 nucleotides read TGTGCCAGCAGCTTAGGGGGGAGTAACACTGAAGCTTTCTTT.

The chain carries TRBV5-1 and TRBJ1-6; D may be TRBD1 (6 bases). Trimming took off 3 bases at V and 9 bases at J, with 16 bases between the two ends. This CDR3 has 15 residues. The germline V gene encodes CDR1 SGHRS and CDR2 YFSETQ. CDR3 nucleotides: TGCGCCAGCAGCTGGGAAGGGACACCGGGTTCACCCCTCCACTTT. Protein: CASSWEGTPGSPLHF.

This CDR3 is CASSYSSGGGQETQYF. CDR3 nucleotides: TGTGCCAGCAGTTACTCTAGCGGGGGGGGCCAAGAGACCCAGTACTTC. This sequence joins TRBV6-5 and TRBJ2-5, with 11 bases identical to TRBD2. J was trimmed by 1 base and V by 0 bases; bases with no gene match: 1. CDR1 is MNHEY and CDR2 is SVGAGI in the germline V gene. The CDR3 covers 16 residues.

The CDR3 nucleotides are TGTGCCAGCAGCCCCAATGCTAACTATGGCTACACCTTC. Translating it yields CASSPNANYGYTF. V and J are TRBV7-2 and TRBJ1-2; D not resolved. The CDR3 contains 13 residues. Trimming took 5 bases from V and 0 from J, leaving 7 bases between them. The V gene's germline CDR1 is SGHTA and CDR2 FQGNSA.

V and J are TRBV6-5 and TRBJ1-1; possible D gene TRBD1, 5 bases. V was pared by 0 bases and J by 1 base, with 6 bases between. CDR3 size: 14 residues. The germline gives CDR1 MNHEY, CDR2 SVGAGI. The CDR3 loop is CASSYSGGNTEAFF. CDR3 sequence (DNA): TGTGCCAGCAGTTACTCGGGGGGGAACACTGAAGCTTTCTTT.

The chain couples TRBV18 to TRBJ2-3; 7 positions match TRBD2. The CDR3 totals 16 residues. The V and J ends lost 1 base and 4 bases, in that order; junction bases with no gene match: 8. The germline V gene has CDR1 KGHSH and CDR2 LQKENI. The CDR3 loop reads CASSPRFAGEADTQYF. The CDR3 bases are TGTGCCAGCTCACCACGTTTTGCGGGAGAGGCAGATACGCAGTATTTT.

The rearrangement joins TRBV30 to TRBJ2-3; D might be TRBD1 (6 bases). Germline values: CDR1 GTSNPN, CDR2 SVGIG (reference sequence). The CDR3 sequence is 13 residues long. Trimming removed 4 bases at V and 9 bases at J, with 17 bases between. CDR3 sequence: CAWTLAGVDTQYF. The CDR3 region has the DNA TGTGCCTGGACTTTAGCAGGGGTGGACACGCAGTATTTT.

The V and J genes are TRBV6-5 and TRBJ1-1; perhaps TRBD1 as D (6 bases). V was shortened by 7 bases and J by 11 bases, with 26 bases between the two germline ends. The CDR3 sequence is 15 residues long. The germline V gene has CDR1 MNHEY and CDR2 SVGAGI. The CDR3 region has the DNA TGTGCCAGCATCTTTACAGGGTTGGGGGGGCTGGAGGCTTTCTTT. Protein: CASIFTGLGGLEAFF.

The chain uses TRBV19 and TRBJ1-6, with D perhaps matching TRBD1 (5 bases). The ends were cut back, 8 bases at V and 3 bases at J, with 11 bases in the middle. Germline assignment: CDR1 LNHDA and CDR2 SQIVND (reference sequence). This CDR3 is 14 amino acids long. The CDR3 DNA reads TGTGCCAGTGAGGCAGGGCGCTATAATTCACCCCTCCACTTT. It codes for CASEAGRYNSPLHF.

V is TRBV15 and J is TRBJ1-2; D is ambiguous. The CDR3 runs to 13 residues. The V end lost 4 bases, the J end lost 8 bases, and 14 bases lay between the germline ends. CDR1 is LNHNV and CDR2 is YYDKDF in the germline V gene (reference sequence). DNA for the CDR3: TGTGCCACCAGCACCCCACAGTATCTAGGCTACACCTTC. This sequence encodes CATSTPQYLGYTF.